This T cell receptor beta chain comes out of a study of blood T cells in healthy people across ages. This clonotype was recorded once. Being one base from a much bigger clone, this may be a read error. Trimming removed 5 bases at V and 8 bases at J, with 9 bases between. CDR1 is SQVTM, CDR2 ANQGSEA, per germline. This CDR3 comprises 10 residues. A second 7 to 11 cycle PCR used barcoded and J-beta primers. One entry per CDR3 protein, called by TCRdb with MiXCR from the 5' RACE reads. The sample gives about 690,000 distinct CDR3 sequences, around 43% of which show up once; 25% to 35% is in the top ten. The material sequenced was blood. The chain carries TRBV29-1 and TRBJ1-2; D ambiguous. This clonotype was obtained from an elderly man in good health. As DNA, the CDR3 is TGCAGCGTTTATAGGGAGGGCTACACCTTC. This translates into CSVYREGYTF. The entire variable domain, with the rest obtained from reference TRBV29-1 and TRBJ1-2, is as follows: SAVISQKPSRDICQRGTSLTIQCQVDSQVTMMFWYRQQPGQSLTLIATANQGSEATYESGFVIDKFPISRPNLTFSTLTVSNMSPEDSSIYLCSVYREGYTFGSGTRLTVV.